This T cell receptor (beta chain) was identified during a study of T-cell memory formation after mild COVID-19 (dated by TCRdb to the early 2020s). Study-wide context: TCR sequence clusters from the two donors were largely donor specific. In a couple of donors, T-cell clones that expanded and contracted after mild COVID-19 were followed by sequencing TCRalpha and TCRbeta repertoires longitudinally. The cohort comprised two young, previously healthy adult volunteers, one female and one male.

TCRdb shows the sequencer as Illumina NovaSeq 6000. cDNA libraries for TCRalpha and TCRbeta were prepared by 5'RACE using constant-segment primers, with sample barcodes and unique molecular identifiers added. RNA was extracted from every sample with Trizol reagent. Amplification of the libraries took two PCR steps, and the second step added a second sample barcode plus Illumina TruSeq adapters. Sequencing of the libraries was done on an Illumina NovaSeq, producing 2 x 150 bp paired-end reads. The original methods were these. Demultiplexing of reads and collapsing into UMI-guided consensus sequences were performed with migec v1.2.7. With mixcr v2.1.11, UMI consensuses were aligned to TRA and TRB V and J templates and assembled into clonotypes. A clonotype was counted as expanded or contracted only if both edgeR and NoisET called the change significant, with noise models trained on biological replicates. edgeR calls used a false discovery rate-adjusted p below 0.01 and a log2 fold-change threshold of 1. As an exploratory analysis of dynamics, max-normalized trajectories of the 1000 most abundant clonotypes were examined with PCA combined with hierarchical clustering. Each responding clone was given a CD4 or CD8 phenotype based on the CD4+ and CD8+ repertoires, which had been sequenced separately. TCRdb reran the public reads through fastp at Q25 and MiXCR, keeping productive beta chains. A single entry per CDR3 protein holds the most common genes and DNA from its merged rows. The V and J calls and clone size come from TCRdb's table, not from the authors' own analysis. The sample records 110,000 to 150,000 distinct CDR3 sequences, roughly a quarter of which are singletons. Around 24% of the sample rests with the top ten.

PBMCs were isolated by Ficoll-Paque density gradient centrifugation. Concerning this clonotype itself: No antigen is known for it. The input lacks base qualities; no much larger clone sits a single base away.

The full study reports these points: Whether the second-wave clones peaking on day 37 were SARS-CoV-2 specific was not confirmed. Only a couple of mild cases were covered by the study, and larger cohorts that include severe cases with pre-infection samples were considered necessary. Clones contracting from day 15 to 85 had balanced CD4/CD8 phenotypes, while a second wave expanding from day 15 to 37 was biased towards CD4+. Contracting CD4+ clones were found mainly in CM and EM memory subsets, while CD8+ clones were enriched in EMRA. Some responding clones were detected in pre-infection memory, which suggested that pre-existing cross-reactive memory T cells had joined the SARS-CoV-2 response.

From the germline V gene, CDR1 is SGDLS and CDR2 is YYNGEE. From cysteine to phenylalanine, the CDR3 is 15 amino acids long. CDR3 DNA only is kept here, 45 bases in frame from base 1. Germline trimming: 2 bases from V, 7 bases from J; junction bases outside gene matches: 6. The TCR sequence derives from an adult woman who had mild COVID-19 (a few samples of this study predate the infection). The sample titles of this study are shuffled in the database, so cell type and time point are left out; the donor was told from shared clones. The sequencing sample was made of PBMCs or a T cell subset sorted from them (not recorded which). This receptor chain uses TRBV9 and TRBJ2-7, and 13 junction bases match TRBD2. The sequence in DNA is TGTGCCAGCAGCGTCGGACTAGCGGGAGCGAGGGAGCAGTACTTC. Its translation is CASSVGLAGAREQYF. With all but the CDR3 taken from the reference TRBV9 and TRBJ2-7 genes, the full variable domain is: DSGVTQTPKHLITATGQRVTLRCSPRSGDLSVYWYQQSLDQGLQFLIQYYNGEERAKGNILERFSAQQFPDLHSELNLSSLELGDSALYFCASSVGLAGAREQYFGPGTRLTVT.